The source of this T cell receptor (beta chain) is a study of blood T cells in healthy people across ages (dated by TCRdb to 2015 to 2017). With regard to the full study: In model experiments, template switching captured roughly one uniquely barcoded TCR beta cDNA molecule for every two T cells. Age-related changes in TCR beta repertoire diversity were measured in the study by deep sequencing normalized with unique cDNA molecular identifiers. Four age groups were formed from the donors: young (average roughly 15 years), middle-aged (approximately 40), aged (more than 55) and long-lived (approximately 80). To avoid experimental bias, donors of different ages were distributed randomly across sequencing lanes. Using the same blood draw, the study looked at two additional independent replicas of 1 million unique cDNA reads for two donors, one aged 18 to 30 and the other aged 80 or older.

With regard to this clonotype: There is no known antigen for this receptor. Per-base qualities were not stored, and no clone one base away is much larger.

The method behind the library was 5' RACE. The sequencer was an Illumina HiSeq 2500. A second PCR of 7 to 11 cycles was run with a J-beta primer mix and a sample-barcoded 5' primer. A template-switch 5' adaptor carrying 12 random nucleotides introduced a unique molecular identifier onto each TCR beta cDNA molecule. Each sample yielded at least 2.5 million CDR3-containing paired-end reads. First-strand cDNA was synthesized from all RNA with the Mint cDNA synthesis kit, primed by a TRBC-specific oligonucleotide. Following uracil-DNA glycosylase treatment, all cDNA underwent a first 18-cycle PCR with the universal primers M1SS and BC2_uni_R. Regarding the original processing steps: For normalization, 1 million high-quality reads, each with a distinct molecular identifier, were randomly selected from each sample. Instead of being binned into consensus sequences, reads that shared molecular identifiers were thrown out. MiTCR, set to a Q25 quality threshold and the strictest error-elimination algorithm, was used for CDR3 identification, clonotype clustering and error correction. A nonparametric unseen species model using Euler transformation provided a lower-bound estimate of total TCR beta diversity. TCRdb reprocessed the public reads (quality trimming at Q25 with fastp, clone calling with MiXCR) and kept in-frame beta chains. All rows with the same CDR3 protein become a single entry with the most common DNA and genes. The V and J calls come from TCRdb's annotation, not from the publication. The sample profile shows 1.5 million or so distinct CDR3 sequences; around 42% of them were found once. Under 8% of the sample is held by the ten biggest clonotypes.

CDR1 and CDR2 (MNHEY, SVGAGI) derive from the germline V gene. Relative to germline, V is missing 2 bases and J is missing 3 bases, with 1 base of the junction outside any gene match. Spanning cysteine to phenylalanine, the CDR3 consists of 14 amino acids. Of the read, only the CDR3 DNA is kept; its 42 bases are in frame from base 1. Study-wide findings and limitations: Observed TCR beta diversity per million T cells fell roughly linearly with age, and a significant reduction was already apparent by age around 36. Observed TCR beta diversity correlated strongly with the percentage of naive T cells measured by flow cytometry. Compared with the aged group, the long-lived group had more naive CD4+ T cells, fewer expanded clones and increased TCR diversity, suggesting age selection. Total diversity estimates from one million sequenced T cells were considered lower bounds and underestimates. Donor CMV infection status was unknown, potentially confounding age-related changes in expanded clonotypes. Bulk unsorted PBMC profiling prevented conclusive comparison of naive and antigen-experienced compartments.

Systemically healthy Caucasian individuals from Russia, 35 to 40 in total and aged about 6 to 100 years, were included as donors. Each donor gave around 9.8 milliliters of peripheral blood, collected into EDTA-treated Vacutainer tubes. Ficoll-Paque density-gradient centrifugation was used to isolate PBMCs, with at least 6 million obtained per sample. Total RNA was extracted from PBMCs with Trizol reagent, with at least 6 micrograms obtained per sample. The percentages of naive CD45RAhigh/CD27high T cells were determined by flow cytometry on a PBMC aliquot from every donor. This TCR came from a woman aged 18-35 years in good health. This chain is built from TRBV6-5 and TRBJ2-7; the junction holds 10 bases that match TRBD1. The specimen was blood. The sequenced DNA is TGTGCCAGCAGTTACGGGGACAGGGGCTACGAGCAGTACTTC. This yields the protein CASSYGDRGYEQYF.